The clone carrying this T cell receptor (beta chain) has only one observation. Its antigen remains unidentified. The junction departs from the called germline gene at one end, perhaps through a read error. Germline CDR1 reads SQVTM; CDR2 reads ANQGSEA. The CDR3 consists of 11 residues. Produced via immunoSEQ multiplex PCR; TCRdb's table is partial and in-frame only. The sample has about 110,000 clones; 85% to 90% are singletons. The sample comes from a study of T cell responses to AZD1222 COVID-19 vaccine. Study outcomes and limitations: Close to half of all spike-specific TCRs reportedly target regions of the variants that are unmutated. Spike-specific TCR breadth and depth were elevated following two AZD1222 doses. The study found vaccine-associated CD4 TCRs spanning spike, dominant at 160-218 and 743-854.

The specimen comprised peripheral blood, sampled on day 0 of AZD1222 vaccination. This chain links TRBV29-1 with TRBJ1-1, with TRBD1 identical over 8 bases. The TCR sequence derives from an adult in good health. CDR3 loop: CSVVDRGEGFF. DNA for the CDR3: TGCAGCGTTGTCGACAGGGGCGAAGGTTTCTTT.